This T cell receptor beta chain was identified during a study of blood T cell repertoires in COVID-19. Sequencing used immunoSEQ multiplex PCR; TCRdb keeps in-frame clones, though not all of them. The repertoire holds over 100,000 clones, with around 87% as singletons. Trimming took 1 base from V and 7 from J, leaving 11 bases between them. The germline gives CDR1 SGHDN, CDR2 FVKESK. The CDR3 contains 14 residues. The chain has TRBV14 and TRBJ2-4; TRBD1 is a possible D gene (6 bases). The material sequenced was peripheral blood. The source is a man aged 45-65 years with active or convalescent COVID-19. The CDR3: CASSQVADSNIQYF. CDR3 nucleotides: TGTGCCAGCAGCCAAGTGGCGGACAGTAACATTCAGTACTTC.